This T cell receptor beta chain stems from a study of T cells in Graves' hyperthyroidism and ophthalmopathy. Amplified TCR beta CDR3 regions came from RNA transcripts. Using the HTBI primer set, a first-round RT-PCR was run on the TCR CDR3. Via MiXCR, TCRdb re-called the multiplex PCR reads, giving one row per CDR3 protein. The table includes more than 550,000 distinct CDR3 sequences, 17% detected once. V was clipped by 0 bases and J by 4 bases, with 13 bases between them. The germline gives CDR1 SGHDT, CDR2 YYEEEE. The CDR3 consists of 15 residues. This TCR derives from a man in his fifties with Graves' hyperthyroidism. This chain uses TRBV5-6 with TRBJ2-5; D possibly corresponds to TRBD1 (5 bases). The sample consisted of blood. This CDR3 reads CASSLVGAARETQYF. In nucleotides, the CDR3 is TGTGCCAGCAGCTTGGTTGGGGCGGCGCGAGAGACCCAGTACTTC.